A selection of T cell receptor beta chains follows, all from one sample in a study of T cells in Graves' hyperthyroidism and ophthalmopathy. Each CDR3 protein gets one entry after TCRdb re-called the multiplex PCR reads with MiXCR. Of about 420,000 distinct CDR3 sequences listed, 12% to 15% are singletons. Input material: blood. The receptors shown here come from a young woman with Graves' hyperthyroidism. Each CDR3 is given with its conserved first and last residue. The order of the fields is D gene, V gene, clone size, J gene, CDR3 protein, CDR3 DNA. The D gene is left open where the match is weak. Size is stated for part of the rows, as once, few or many counts, or as a class when the clone is expanded.

D gene: TRBD2; V gene: TRBV11-2; clone size: few; J gene: TRBJ2-3; CDR3 protein: CASSQAPRGSGIKADTQYF; CDR3 DNA: TGTGCCAGCAGCCAGGCTCCCCGGGGTAGCGGGATAAAGGCGGATACGCAGTATTTT
D gene: NA; V gene: TRBV28; clone size: many; J gene: TRBJ1-2; CDR3 protein: CASKPGVPNYGYTF; CDR3 DNA: TGTGCCAGCAAGCCGGGGGTGCCCAACTATGGCTACACCTTC
D gene: TRBD1; V gene: TRBV12-3/TRBV12-4; clone size: many; J gene: TRBJ1-2; CDR3 protein: CASSLGSVGQAYYGYTF; CDR3 DNA: TGTGCCAGCAGTTTAGGATCAGTGGGACAGGCGTACTATGGCTACACCTTC
D gene: TRBD1; V gene: TRBV6-1; clone size: many; J gene: TRBJ2-4; CDR3 protein: CASRSGQSGTGDGSKNIQYF; CDR3 DNA: TGTGCCAGCAGGAGTGGCCAGTCCGGGACAGGGGACGGATCCAAAAACATTCAGTACTTC
D gene: TRBD2; V gene: TRBV7-2; clone size: many; J gene: TRBJ2-1; CDR3 protein: CASSSAGLVGDEQFF; CDR3 DNA: TGTGCCAGCAGCTCGGCCGGACTAGTCGGGGATGAGCAGTTCTTC
D gene: TRBD2; V gene: TRBV6-6; clone size: NA; J gene: TRBJ2-1; CDR3 protein: CASSYPRLGGGPRNEQFF; CDR3 DNA: TGTGCCAGCAGTTACCCCCGACTCGGGGGAGGGCCTCGGAATGAGCAGTTCTTC
D gene: NA; V gene: TRBV12-3/TRBV12-4; clone size: NA; J gene: TRBJ1-6; CDR3 protein: CASSFIVSSYNSPLHF; CDR3 DNA: TGTGCCAGCAGTTTTATCGTGAGCTCCTATAATTCACCCCTCCACTTT
D gene: TRBD1; V gene: TRBV6-2/TRBV6-3; clone size: NA; J gene: TRBJ1-3; CDR3 protein: CASSHAPGQIKRNTIYF; CDR3 DNA: TGTGCCAGCAGTCACGCGCCGGGACAGATTAAGCGAAACACCATATATTTT
D gene: NA; V gene: TRBV9; clone size: few; J gene: TRBJ1-1; CDR3 protein: CASSVDRVRGNTEAFF; CDR3 DNA: TGTGCCAGCAGCGTAGACAGGGTCAGGGGGAACACTGAAGCTTTCTTT
D gene: TRBD2; V gene: TRBV5-1; clone size: many; J gene: TRBJ2-1; CDR3 protein: CASSLVAGGVLYANEQFF; CDR3 DNA: TGCGCCAGCAGCTTGGTTGCGGGGGGAGTTTTGTACGCCAATGAGCAGTTCTTC
D gene: TRBD1; V gene: TRBV7-9; clone size: NA; J gene: TRBJ1-1; CDR3 protein: CASNQGENPNTEAFF; CDR3 DNA: TGTGCCAGCAACCAGGGGGAAAACCCCAACACTGAAGCTTTCTTT
D gene: TRBD2; V gene: TRBV7-2; clone size: many; J gene: TRBJ2-1; CDR3 protein: CASSLRTSGRPEQFF; CDR3 DNA: TGTGCCAGCAGCTTGCGGACTAGCGGGAGGCCTGAGCAGTTCTTC
D gene: TRBD1; V gene: TRBV12-3/TRBV12-4; clone size: many; J gene: TRBJ1-5; CDR3 protein: CASSGTGGDQPQHF; CDR3 DNA: TGTGCCAGCAGTGGGACAGGAGGAGATCAGCCCCAGCATTTT
D gene: TRBD1; V gene: TRBV12-3/TRBV12-4; clone size: many; J gene: TRBJ1-2; CDR3 protein: CASSSGTAFNYGYTF; CDR3 DNA: TGTGCCAGCAGTTCCGGGACAGCCTTTAACTATGGCTACACCTTC
D gene: NA; V gene: TRBV18; clone size: few; J gene: TRBJ1-6; CDR3 protein: CASSPPGNNSPLHF; CDR3 DNA: TGTGCCAGCTCACCACCAGGGAATAATTCACCCCTCCACTTT
D gene: NA; V gene: TRBV7-9; clone size: NA; J gene: TRBJ2-7; CDR3 protein: CASSLGQDHLDEQYF; CDR3 DNA: TGTGCCAGCAGCTTAGGTCAGGACCATTTAGACGAGCAGTACTTC
D gene: TRBD2; V gene: TRBV12-3/TRBV12-4; clone size: many; J gene: TRBJ2-2; CDR3 protein: CASNFPSGRAMGTGELFF; CDR3 DNA: TGTGCCAGCAATTTCCCTAGCGGGAGGGCCATGGGCACCGGGGAGCTGTTTTTT
D gene: NA; V gene: TRBV4-1; clone size: NA; J gene: TRBJ2-3; CDR3 protein: CASSQDRAGPDTQYF; CDR3 DNA: TGCGCCAGCAGCCAAGATCGAGCAGGCCCAGATACGCAGTATTTT
D gene: NA; V gene: TRBV12-3/TRBV12-4; clone size: many; J gene: TRBJ2-7; CDR3 protein: CASSLRGGSGDEQYF; CDR3 DNA: TGTGCCAGCAGTTTACGGGGCGGGTCGGGCGACGAGCAGTACTTC
D gene: TRBD1; V gene: TRBV3-1; clone size: NA; J gene: TRBJ1-1; CDR3 protein: CASSQGGGVWTEAFF; CDR3 DNA: TGTGCCAGCAGCCAAGGAGGGGGCGTTTGGACTGAAGCTTTCTTT
D gene: NA; V gene: TRBV12-3/TRBV12-4; clone size: many; J gene: TRBJ1-2; CDR3 protein: CASSPPTVANYGYTF; CDR3 DNA: TGTGCCAGCAGTCCCCCGACCGTTGCTAACTATGGCTACACCTTC
D gene: TRBD1; V gene: TRBV12-3/TRBV12-4; clone size: many; J gene: TRBJ2-5; CDR3 protein: CASSLRDSLQETQYF; CDR3 DNA: TGTGCCAGCAGCCTCCGGGACAGCCTCCAAGAGACCCAGTACTTC
D gene: NA; V gene: TRBV18; clone size: many; J gene: TRBJ2-1; CDR3 protein: CASSPGRDDEQFF; CDR3 DNA: TGTGCCAGCTCACCCGGAAGGGACGATGAGCAGTTCTTC
D gene: TRBD1; V gene: TRBV27; clone size: NA; J gene: TRBJ1-3; CDR3 protein: CASSTSRTGVYTIYF; CDR3 DNA: TGTGCCAGCAGTACCTCGAGGACAGGGGTGTACACCATATATTTT
D gene: TRBD2; V gene: TRBV28; clone size: many; J gene: TRBJ2-3; CDR3 protein: CASSPSGRAGDTQYF; CDR3 DNA: TGTGCCAGCAGCCCTAGCGGGAGGGCCGGTGATACGCAGTATTTT
D gene: TRBD1; V gene: TRBV19; clone size: NA; J gene: TRBJ1-2; CDR3 protein: CASRQGQVVWAGYTF; CDR3 DNA: TGTGCCAGCAGACAGGGACAGGTAGTTTGGGCTGGCTACACCTTC
D gene: TRBD1; V gene: TRBV28; clone size: many; J gene: TRBJ2-1; CDR3 protein: CASSPRDRRHNEQFF; CDR3 DNA: TGTGCCAGCAGTCCCCGGGACAGGAGACACAATGAGCAGTTCTTC
D gene: TRBD1; V gene: TRBV12-3/TRBV12-4; clone size: many; J gene: TRBJ1-1; CDR3 protein: CASSRLGTGGTEAFF; CDR3 DNA: TGTGCCAGCAGTCGCCTAGGGACAGGGGGCACTGAAGCTTTCTTT
D gene: NA; V gene: TRBV18; clone size: NA; J gene: TRBJ1-3; CDR3 protein: CASSPGLVTSGNTIYF; CDR3 DNA: TGTGCCAGCTCACCGGGACTCGTTACTTCTGGAAACACCATATATTTT
D gene: NA; V gene: TRBV7-9; clone size: few; J gene: TRBJ2-1; CDR3 protein: CASSQPSWQFNEQFF; CDR3 DNA: TGTGCCAGCAGCCAGCCTTCGTGGCAGTTCAATGAGCAGTTCTTC
D gene: TRBD2; V gene: TRBV10-3; clone size: many; J gene: TRBJ2-6; CDR3 protein: CAISPGLAGGSGANVLTF; CDR3 DNA: TGTGCCATCAGCCCGGGACTAGCGGGCGGCTCTGGGGCCAACGTCCTGACTTTC
D gene: TRBD1; V gene: TRBV28; clone size: many; J gene: TRBJ2-7; CDR3 protein: CASSPPGQVNYEQYF; CDR3 DNA: TGTGCCAGCAGCCCACCCGGACAGGTGAACTACGAGCAGTACTTC
D gene: NA; V gene: TRBV4-1; clone size: many; J gene: TRBJ2-7; CDR3 protein: CASSQEARVSYEQYF; CDR3 DNA: TGCGCCAGCAGCCAAGAAGCACGGGTCTCCTACGAGCAGTACTTC
D gene: TRBD2; V gene: TRBV20-1; clone size: many; J gene: TRBJ2-3; CDR3 protein: CSARDLVSSGRTDTQYF; CDR3 DNA: TGCAGTGCTAGAGATCTAGTTTCTAGCGGGAGAACAGATACGCAGTATTTT
D gene: NA; V gene: TRBV20-1; clone size: many; J gene: TRBJ1-1; CDR3 protein: CSASTVFRDTEAFF; CDR3 DNA: TGCAGTGCTAGCACCGTGTTCCGAGACACTGAAGCTTTCTTT
D gene: NA; V gene: TRBV19; clone size: few; J gene: TRBJ2-2; CDR3 protein: CASSIASLDTGELFF; CDR3 DNA: TGTGCCAGTAGTATTGCGTCTCTGGACACCGGGGAGCTGTTTTTT
D gene: NA; V gene: TRBV6-1; clone size: many; J gene: TRBJ1-1; CDR3 protein: CASSVSAVIGRTEAFF; CDR3 DNA: TGTGCCAGCAGTGTGTCGGCCGTTATAGGAAGGACTGAAGCTTTCTTT
D gene: TRBD2; V gene: TRBV4-1; clone size: many; J gene: TRBJ2-1; CDR3 protein: CASSRETSGQYNEQFF; CDR3 DNA: TGCGCCAGCAGCCGAGAGACTAGCGGACAATACAATGAGCAGTTCTTC
D gene: TRBD1; V gene: TRBV10-3; clone size: many; J gene: TRBJ1-6; CDR3 protein: CAISSGTGNSPLHF; CDR3 DNA: TGTGCCATCAGTTCCGGGACAGGGAATTCACCCCTCCACTTT
D gene: NA; V gene: TRBV18; clone size: many; J gene: TRBJ1-5; CDR3 protein: CASSEREVNSGNQPQHF; CDR3 DNA: TGTGCCAGCTCAGAAAGGGAGGTTAATTCGGGCAATCAGCCCCAGCATTTT
D gene: NA; V gene: TRBV4-2; clone size: few; J gene: TRBJ2-3; CDR3 protein: CASSPRDCPDTQYF; CDR3 DNA: TGTGCCAGCAGCCCCAGGGACTGCCCGGATACGCAGTATTTT
D gene: TRBD2; V gene: TRBV6-2/TRBV6-3; clone size: NA; J gene: TRBJ2-1; CDR3 protein: CASSVTSGPYNEQFF; CDR3 DNA: TGTGCCAGCAGTGTAACTAGCGGGCCCTACAATGAGCAGTTCTTC
D gene: TRBD2; V gene: TRBV18; clone size: many; J gene: TRBJ2-5; CDR3 protein: CASSPGTTKETQYF; CDR3 DNA: TGTGCCAGCTCACCAGGGACTACAAAAGAGACCCAGTACTTC
D gene: TRBD1; V gene: TRBV5-1; clone size: NA; J gene: TRBJ1-1; CDR3 protein: CASSFWDSMNTEAFF; CDR3 DNA: TGCGCCAGCAGCTTCTGGGACAGCATGAACACTGAAGCTTTCTTT